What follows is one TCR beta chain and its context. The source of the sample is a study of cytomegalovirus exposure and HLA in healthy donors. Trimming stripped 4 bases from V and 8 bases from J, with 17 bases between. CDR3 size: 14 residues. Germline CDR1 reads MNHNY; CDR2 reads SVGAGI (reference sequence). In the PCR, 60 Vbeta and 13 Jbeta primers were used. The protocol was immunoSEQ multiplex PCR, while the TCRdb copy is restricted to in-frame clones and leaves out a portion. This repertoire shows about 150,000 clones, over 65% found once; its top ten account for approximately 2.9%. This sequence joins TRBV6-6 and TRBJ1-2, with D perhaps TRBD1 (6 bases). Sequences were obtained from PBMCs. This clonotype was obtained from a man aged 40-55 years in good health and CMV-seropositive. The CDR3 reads CASSSPTGDRGYTF. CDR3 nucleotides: TGTGCCAGCAGTTCTCCGACAGGCGACCGGGGCTACACCTTC.